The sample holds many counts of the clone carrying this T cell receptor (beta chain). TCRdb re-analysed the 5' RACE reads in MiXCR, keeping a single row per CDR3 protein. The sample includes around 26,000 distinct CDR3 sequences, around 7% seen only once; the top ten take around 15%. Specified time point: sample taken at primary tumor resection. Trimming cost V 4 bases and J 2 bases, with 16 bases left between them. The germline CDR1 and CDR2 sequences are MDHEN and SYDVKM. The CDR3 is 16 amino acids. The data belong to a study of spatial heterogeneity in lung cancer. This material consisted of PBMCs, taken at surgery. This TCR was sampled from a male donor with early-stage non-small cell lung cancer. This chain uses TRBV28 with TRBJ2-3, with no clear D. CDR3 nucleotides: TGTGCCAGCAGTTCCACCAGTAGAACAGCCACAGATACGCAGTATTTT. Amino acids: CASSSTSRTATDTQYF.